The rows below give T cell receptor beta chains drawn from one sample of a study of OX40 agonist ivuxolimab in advanced cancers. Produced via immunoSEQ multiplex PCR; TCRdb's table is partial and in-frame only. The data contain tens of thousands of clones, 85% to 90% of them singletons. The sample consisted of CD4+ or CD8+ T cells sorted from blood, taken in a trial of the OX40 agonist ivuxolimab. The receptor source for this set is an adult with an advanced solid tumor such as melanoma, head and neck, liver or kidney cancer. Both conserved end residues are part of each CDR3. D genes are given only for firm matches. Part of the rows lack a size; the others show once, few, many or a class for expanded clones.

>TRBV10-1|TRBJ2-2|.|TRBD2
CASSESLAGEFWNTGELFF
TGCGCCAGCAGTGAGTCTCTAGCGGGAGAGTTTTGGAACACCGGGGAGCTGTTTTTT
>TRBV6-6|TRBJ1-4|.|.
CASSYSTGVGEKLFF
TGTGCCAGCAGTTACTCCACGGGGGTCGGTGAAAAACTGTTTTTT
>TRBV15|TRBJ2-1|.|.
CATSRDLARDEQFF
TGTGCCACCAGCAGAGATCTGGCCCGGGACGAGCAGTTCTTC
>TRBV19|TRBJ1-2|.|TRBD1
CASTPITGGWGYTF
TGTGCCAGTACCCCGATCACAGGGGGATGGGGCTACACCTTC
>TRBV2|TRBJ2-1|.|.
CASRRDFSYNEQFF
TGTGCCAGCAGGAGGGACTTCTCCTACAATGAGCAGTTCTTC
>TRBV27|TRBJ2-6|.|.
CASSLDPPGGANVLTF
TGTGCCAGCAGTCTGGACCCCCCGGGTGGGGCCAACGTCCTGACTTTC
>TRBV2|TRBJ2-7|.|TRBD1
CASGMGQAYEQYF
TGTGCCAGTGGTATGGGACAGGCCTACGAGCAGTACTTC
>TRBV10-2|TRBJ2-3|.|TRBD2
CASSDKAGAGDTQYF
TGCGCCAGCAGTGATAAGGCGGGAGCGGGAGATACGCAGTATTTT
>TRBV7-9|TRBJ2-7|.|TRBD2
CASSPAIASGSDEQYF
TGTGCCAGCAGCCCTGCCATTGCTAGCGGGAGCGACGAGCAGTACTTC
>TRBV11-2|TRBJ1-3|.|.
CASSLEGPGNTIYF
TGTGCCAGCAGCTTAGAAGGGCCTGGAAACACCATATATTTT
>TRBV15|TRBJ2-5|.|TRBD2
CATSRDRAPGGDETQYF
TGTGCCACCAGCAGAGATAGGGCCCCGGGAGGCGACGAGACCCAGTACTTC
>TRBV5-1|TRBJ2-2|.|TRBD2
CASTLSGMIDTGELFF
TGCGCCAGCACCCTTAGCGGGATGATCGACACCGGGGAGCTGTTTTTT
>TRBV18|TRBJ2-1|once|.
CASSPPGGRNNEQFF
TGTGCCAGCTCACCACCCGGGGGGCGAAACAATGAGCAGTTCTTC
>TRBV18|TRBJ2-5|.|TRBD2
CASSPGLAGETQYF
TGTGCCAGCTCACCGGGACTAGCGGGAGAGACCCAGTACTTC
>TRBV29-1|TRBJ1-2|.|.
CSVEGQRNYGYTF
TGCAGCGTTGAAGGACAGCGTAACTATGGCTACACCTTC
>TRBV12-2|TRBJ2-3|once|.
CASRPNSVKAWADTQYF
TGTGCAAGTCGCCCTAACTCCGTTAAGGCTTGGGCAGATACGCAGTATTTT
>TRBV6-5|TRBJ2-5|.|.
CASSYSTGRIQETQYF
TGTGCCAGCAGTTACTCCACTGGACGGATCCAAGAGACCCAGTACTTC
>TRBV11-2|TRBJ2-5|.|.
CASSLVRETQYF
TGTGCCAGCAGCTTAGTCAGAGAGACCCAGTACTTC
>TRBV28|TRBJ2-2|.|.
CASAEPTGELFF
TGTGCCAGCGCGGAGCCGACCGGGGAGCTGTTTTTT
>TRBV5-4|TRBJ2-5|once|TRBD2
CASSLAGGVETQYF
TGTGCCAGCAGCTTGGCGGGGGGGGTAGAGACCCAGTACTTC
>TRBV6-1|TRBJ2-1|.|.
CASSETRSSYNEQFF
TGTGCCAGCAGTGAGACACGTAGCTCCTACAATGAGCAGTTCTTC
>TRBV5-1|TRBJ1-1|few|.
CASSLTGMNTEAFF
TGCGCCAGCAGCTTAACTGGAATGAACACTGAAGCTTTCTTT
>TRBV27|TRBJ1-2|.|TRBD1
CASSLGGTATHGYTF
TGTGCCAGCAGTTTAGGGGGGACAGCTACTCATGGCTACACCTTC
>TRBV5-4|TRBJ2-2|.|.
CASSDTSEAGELFF
TGTGCCAGCAGCGATACTTCGGAGGCCGGGGAGCTGTTTTTT
>TRBV7-9|TRBJ2-7|.|.
CASSLAGTVSEQYF
TGTGCCAGCAGCTTAGCAGGCACCGTGAGCGAGCAGTACTTC
>TRBV6-6|TRBJ1-5|.|.
CASSEQGNQPQHF
TGTGCCAGCAGTGAGCAGGGGAATCAGCCCCAGCATTTT
>TRBV7-3|TRBJ2-1|.|.
CASSPYRRQSGTYNEQFF
TGTGCCAGCAGCCCCTACCGCAGGCAGTCGGGAACATACAATGAGCAGTTCTTC
>TRBV10-3|TRBJ1-3|.|.
CAISDLTVGNTIYF
TGTGCCATCAGTGATTTGACAGTCGGAAACACCATATATTTT
>TRBV11-2|TRBJ2-1|.|TRBD2
CASSSGTSGVHEQFF
TGTGCCAGCAGCTCCGGGACTAGCGGGGTACATGAGCAGTTCTTC
>TRBV5-4|TRBJ2-5|.|.
CASSIQGQETQYF
TGTGCCAGCAGCATCCAGGGGCAAGAGACCCAGTACTTC
>TRBV6-6|TRBJ1-2|.|TRBD1
CASSYSGGITYGYTF
TGTGCCAGCAGTTACTCAGGGGGCATTACCTACGGCTACACCTTC
>TRBV28|TRBJ1-1|.|.
CASSLADMSAAFF
TGTGCCAGCAGTTTAGCGGACATGTCGGCGGCTTTCTTT
>TRBV27|TRBJ1-2|.|TRBD1
CASSTRDRLYGYTF
TGTGCCAGCAGTACGCGGGACAGACTTTATGGCTACACCTTC
>TRBV5-1|TRBJ2-1|.|.
CASRLLTHANEQFF
TGCGCCAGCAGGTTACTTACCCATGCAAATGAGCAGTTCTTC
>TRBV5-1|TRBJ2-7|.|.
CASSLGIGRELAASEQYF
TGCGCCAGCAGCTTGGGGATAGGACGGGAATTAGCTGCCAGCGAGCAGTACTTC
>TRBV7-6|TRBJ2-7|once|TRBD1
CASSLLGQGVSYDEQYF
TGTGCCAGCAGCTTGTTAGGACAGGGGGTTTCTTATGACGAGCAGTACTTC
>TRBV6-1|TRBJ1-1|.|.
CASTLGPEAFF
TGTGCCAGCACCCTGGGCCCAGAAGCTTTCTTT
>TRBV6-1|TRBJ2-5|.|.
CASLTAYQETQYF
TGTGCCAGCCTAACAGCGTACCAAGAGACCCAGTACTTC
>TRBV11-3|TRBJ2-3|.|.
CASSRGGSTDTQYF
TGTGCCAGCAGCCGCGGAGGTAGCACAGATACGCAGTATTTT
>TRBV2|TRBJ2-1|.|.
CASSDQRNSYNEQFF
TGTGCCAGCAGTGACCAGCGGAACTCCTACAATGAGCAGTTCTTC
>TRBV5-1|TRBJ1-5|.|.
CASSLTGHNQPQHF
TGCGCCAGCAGCTTGACAGGGCACAATCAGCCCCAGCATTTT